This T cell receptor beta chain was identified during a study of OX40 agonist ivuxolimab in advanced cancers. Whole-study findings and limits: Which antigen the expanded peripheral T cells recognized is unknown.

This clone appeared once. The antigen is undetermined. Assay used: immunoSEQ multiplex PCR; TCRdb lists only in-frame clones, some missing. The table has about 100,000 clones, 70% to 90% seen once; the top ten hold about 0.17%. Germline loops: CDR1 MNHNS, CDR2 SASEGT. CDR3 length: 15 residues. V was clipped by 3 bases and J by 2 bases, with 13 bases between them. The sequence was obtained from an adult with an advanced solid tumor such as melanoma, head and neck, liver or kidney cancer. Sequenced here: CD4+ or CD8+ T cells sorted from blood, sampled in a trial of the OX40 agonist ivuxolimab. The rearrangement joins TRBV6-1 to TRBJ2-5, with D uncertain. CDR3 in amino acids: CASSDQAMSQETQYF. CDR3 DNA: TGTGCCAGCAGTGATCAAGCGATGAGTCAAGAGACCCAGTACTTC.